Given below is one T cell receptor (beta chain) in context. This CDR3 is 17 amino acids long. This record belongs to a study of blood T cell repertoires in COVID-19. The overall study: Researchers got acute and convalescent COVID-19 samples from the United States, Italy and Spain. Sample material is recorded as cDNA or gDNA derived from T cells, B-cell-depleted T cells, or PBMCs.

In the original processing: Estimated nucleated cell counts came from reference gene primer amplification. Data came from immunoSEQ multiplex PCR; TCRdb stores just in-frame clones and leaves some out. V, J and clone size derive from that table, while D and trimming were established from the DNA sequence. This table holds tens of thousands of clones, about 90% found once. While infection was still active, Seattle patients were enrolled and then followed longitudinally. The sample taken for sequencing was peripheral blood. The chain carries TRBV21-1 and TRBJ2-3; the table's D call, TRBD2, was not checked against the DNA. TRBV21-1 is noted as a pseudogene. The sequence derives from a man in his fifties or sixties with COVID-19, enrolled during active disease. DNA for the CDR3: TGTGCCAGCAGCAAAGGGGCAGGACTAGCGGGGACAGATACGCAGTATTTT. Its protein is CASSKGAGLAGTDTQYF.